The next 21 T cell receptor beta chains were all read from a single sample in a study of OX40 agonist ivuxolimab in advanced cancers. The protocol was immunoSEQ multiplex PCR, while the TCRdb copy is restricted to in-frame clones and leaves out a portion. The data contain roughly 48,000 clones, about 83% of them singletons. The sample consisted of CD4+ or CD8+ T cells sorted from blood, taken in a trial of the OX40 agonist ivuxolimab. These receptors all come from an adult with an advanced solid tumor such as melanoma, head and neck, liver or kidney cancer.

The chain joins TRBV11-2 to TRBJ2-2; tentative D call: TRBD2 (6 bases). V dropped 3 bases and J dropped 4 bases, with 18 bases sitting between them. CDR1 SGHAT and CDR2 FQNNGV come from the germline V gene. The CDR3 is made up of 17 amino acids. In DNA form, the CDR3 reads TGTGCCAGCAGCTTCTCCCCCCCGGGGGTTGGCACCGGGGAGCTGTTTTTT. It yields the protein CASSFSPPGVGTGELFF.

The rearrangement joins TRBV5-8 to TRBJ2-5; D is unclear. V lost 0 bases and J 3 bases, leaving 15 bases between the germline ends. Germline lookup yields CDR1 SGHTS and CDR2 YDEGEE. This CDR3 comprises 16 residues. The CDR3 here is CASSLGVGRIEETQYF. CDR3 DNA sequence: TGTGCCAGCAGCTTGGGGGTTGGCAGGATCGAAGAGACCCAGTACTTC. The entire variable domain, with the rest obtained from reference TRBV5-8 and TRBJ2-5, is as follows: EAGVTQSPTHLIKTRGQQATLRCSPISGHTSVYWYQQALGLGLQFLLWYDEGEERNRGNFPPRFSGRQFPNYSSELNVNALELEDSALYLCASSLGVGRIEETQYFGPGTRLLVL.

This clone has just one count. The J gene is TRBJ2-7, the V gene TRBV6-6; no firm D call. Deletions cut 4 bases from V and 3 bases from J, with 10 bases between. This CDR3 is built from 13 residues. Germline V gene sequence: CDR1 MNHNY, CDR2 SVGAGI (reference sequence). The CDR3 DNA reads TGTGCCAGCAGTTCATATCCCAACTACGAGCAGTACTTC. This sequence encodes CASSSYPNYEQYF.

Notes on this clone: The junction differs from germline at one of its ends, possibly a read error. The CDR3 bases are TGTGCCAGCAGACAAGATCAGGTCCAGACTACGCAGTATTTT. It codes for CASRQDQVQTTQYF. The gene calls are TRBV14 and TRBJ2-3; D unresolved. Germline CDR1 SGHDN, CDR2 FVKESK. This CDR3 spans 14 amino acids.

The chain links TRBV7-2 to TRBJ1-3, with a weak D call TRBD1 (6 bases). CDR1 is SGHTA and CDR2 is FQGNSA in the germline V gene. V lost 4 bases and J lost 0, with 13 bases in between. The CDR3 totals 16 residues. The CDR3 DNA sequence: TGTGCCAGCAGCTCACGCCGGACAGACTCTGGAAACACCATATATTTT. Its protein product is CASSSRRTDSGNTIYF.

This chain connects TRBV19 to TRBJ2-7; 13 positions agree with TRBD2. This CDR3 has 15 residues. Looked up from germline, CDR1 is LNHDA and CDR2 is SQIVND (reference sequence). After removal of 5 bases from V and 3 bases from J, the junction contained 4 bases not matched to a gene. CDR3 bases: TGTGCCAGTAGTCTAAGGACTAGCGGGGGCTACGAGCAGTACTTC. Translating gives CASSLRTSGGYEQYF.

This clone was seen only a few times. The chain joins TRBV19 to TRBJ1-2; perhaps TRBD1 as D (5 bases). Germline V gene data show CDR1 as LNHDA and CDR2 as SQIVND (reference sequence). V lost 6 bases and J lost 1, with 12 bases in between. The CDR3 length is 14 residues. In DNA form, the CDR3 reads TGTGCCAGTAGGAGACGGGACCGTAACTATGGCTACACCTTC. This codes for CASRRRDRNYGYTF.

Notes on this clone: The sample contains more than one DNA sequence encoding this CDR3. The chain uses TRBV7-2 and TRBJ2-7; 7 bases match TRBD1. V trimming: 1 base; J trimming: 3 bases; junction bases outside the gene matches: 3. Looked up from germline, CDR1 is SGHTA and CDR2 is FQGNSA. The CDR3 covers 14 residues. The CDR3 loop reads CASSLGRQGYEQYF. In nucleotides, the CDR3 is TGTGCCAGCAGCTTAGGTCGACAGGGCTACGAGCAGTACTTC. The full variable domain, rest sourced from reference TRBV7-2 and TRBJ2-7, is GAGVSQSPSNKVTEKGKDVELRCDPISGHTALYWYRQSLGQGLEFLIYFQGNSAPDKSGLPSDRFSAERTGGSVSTLTIQRTQQEDSAVYLCASSLGRQGYEQYFGPGTRLTVT.

The V gene is TRBV5-1, the J gene TRBJ2-3, with D unresolved. Germline lookup yields CDR1 SGHRS and CDR2 YFSETQ. The CDR3 consists of 15 residues. The germline V and J ends were trimmed by 0 bases and 2 bases, with 10 bases remaining between them. The CDR3 coding sequence is TGCGCCAGCAGCTTGGCCGGTGCCAACACAGATACGCAGTATTTT. It yields the protein CASSLAGANTDTQYF.

The chain recombines TRBV5-1 with TRBJ2-3; 10 bases match TRBD2. Germline trimming cut 6 bases from V and 1 base from J; bases unmatched to any gene: 5. The CDR3 is 15 residues long. The germline CDR1 and CDR2 sequences are SGHRS and YFSETQ. CDR3: CASKLLAGRTDTQYF. As DNA, the CDR3 is TGCGCCAGCAAGTTACTAGCGGGGCGCACAGATACGCAGTATTTT.

The chain recombines TRBV6-5 with TRBJ1-3; D ambiguous. V lost 5 bases and J lost 8, with 13 bases in between. Germline values: CDR1 MNHEY, CDR2 SVGAGI. The length of the CDR3 is 13 residues. Here the CDR3 DNA reads TGTGCCAGCAGTCCCCTTTCCGGCTACACCATATATTTT. This encodes CASSPLSGYTIYF.

This rearrangement joins TRBV6-5 to TRBJ1-6; D unclear. There are 15 residues in the CDR3. V gave up 0 bases and J gave up 5 bases, with 8 bases separating them. Germline CDR1 and CDR2: MNHEY and SVGAGI. The CDR3 DNA reads as TGTGCCAGCAGTTACTCGCCGGGCAATAATTCACCCCTCCACTTT. It yields the protein CASSYSPGNNSPLHF.

The genes are TRBV5-1 and TRBJ1-1; 8 bases match TRBD1. The V and J ends lost 0 bases and 5 bases, in that order; junction bases with no gene match: 3. The CDR3 is 14 residues long. Per germline, CDR1 SGHRS and CDR2 YFSETQ. The CDR3 DNA follows: TGCGCCAGCAGCTTGGTCCAGGGGGCAACTGAAGCTTTCTTT. Residues: CASSLVQGATEAFF.

V is TRBV5-1 and J is TRBJ1-1; D is unclear. CDR3 length equals 13 residues. Per the germline V gene, CDR1 is SGHRS and CDR2 is YFSETQ. The germline V and J ends were trimmed by 0 bases and 4 bases, with 7 bases remaining between them. The CDR3 protein is CASSLEVPTEAFF. As DNA, the CDR3 is TGCGCCAGCAGCTTGGAAGTACCCACTGAAGCTTTCTTT.

This chain joins TRBV5-6 and TRBJ1-4; unclear D gene. The CDR3 contains 12 residues. V was clipped by 4 bases and J by 11 bases, with 12 bases between them. Germline V CDR1 and CDR2: SGHDT, YYEEEE. The CDR3 sequence: CASSLRTAKLFF. The CDR3 region has the DNA TGTGCCAGCAGCCTCCGGACGGCGAAACTGTTTTTT.

This chain joins TRBV27 and TRBJ1-2, with 7 positions matching TRBD1. The germline gives CDR1 MNHEY, CDR2 SMNVEV (reference sequence). The CDR3 sequence is 14 residues long. V lost 6 bases, J lost 4 bases, and 8 bases stayed unmatched. For the CDR3, the DNA is TGTGCCAGCAGGCCTACAGGGGAAGCCTATGGCTACACCTTC. This gives the protein CASRPTGEAYGYTF.

The chain joins TRBV7-9 to TRBJ1-6; D gene uncertain. V was cut by 1 base and J by 1 base, with 11 bases left in between. The CDR3 loop spans 17 amino acids. CDR1 SEHNR and CDR2 FQNEAQ come from the germline V gene (reference sequence). The DNA of the CDR3 is TGTGCCAGCAGCTTAGAACGGAGGGCATCCTATAATTCACCCCTCCACTTT. Translating it yields CASSLERRASYNSPLHF.

The CDR3 nucleotides read TGTGCCAGCAGCTTAGAGGGGTATACGCAGTATTTT. Protein product: CASSLEGYTQYF. V gene TRBV7-9 combines with J gene TRBJ2-3; D might be TRBD1 (5 bases). V gave up 1 base and J gave up 7 bases, with 6 bases separating them. Germline V gives CDR1 SEHNR, CDR2 FQNEAQ (reference sequence). CDR3 length: 12 amino acids. Using reference TRBV7-9 and TRBJ2-3 for the parts outside the CDR3, the full variable domain is DTGVSQNPRHKITKRGQNVTFRCDPISEHNRLYWYRQTLGQGPEFLTYFQNEAQLEKSRLLSDRFSAERPKGSFSTLEIQRTEQGDSAMYLCASSLEGYTQYFGPGTRLTVL.

The chain joins TRBV11-3 to TRBJ2-3; a possible D gene is TRBD2 (5 bases). CDR1 and CDR2 from the germline V gene are SGHNT and YENEEA. V gave up 4 bases and J gave up 2 bases, with 19 bases separating them. CDR3 length: 17 residues. CDR3 region: CASSSRSGIMNTDTQYF. The CDR3 DNA reads TGTGCCAGCAGCTCCAGGTCCGGGATCATGAACACAGATACGCAGTATTTT.

V and J are TRBV19 and TRBJ1-1; 7 nucleotides agree with TRBD1. Germline V gene sequence: CDR1 LNHDA, CDR2 SQIVND (reference sequence). The trim removed 4 bases at V and 4 bases at J, leaving 3 bases unmatched. CDR3 length: 13 amino acids. The CDR3 nucleotides read TGTGCCAGTAGTACCCAGGGGGGCACTGAAGCTTTCTTT. Amino acids: CASSTQGGTEAFF.

This chain uses TRBV7-2 with TRBJ2-1; 10 bases are a match to TRBD2. The germline V gene encodes CDR1 SGHTA and CDR2 FQGNSA. This CDR3 has 18 residues. Trimming removed 5 bases from V and 7 bases from J; junction bases left unmatched: 17. The CDR3 loop reads CASSPEPLAGWEKNEQFF. The CDR3 DNA follows: TGTGCCAGCAGCCCCGAACCACTAGCGGGGTGGGAGAAAAATGAGCAGTTCTTC.